This entry describes one TCR beta chain. Its antigen is not known. CDR3 size: 13 residues. Trimming took 2 bases from V and 7 from J; bases not matched to a gene: 7. CDR1 is GTSNPN and CDR2 is SVGIG in the germline V gene (reference sequence). This sample stems from a study of T cell responses to AZD1222 COVID-19 vaccine. Study observations and caveats: Repertoires were obtained solely post-peak T cell response. The donors showed a predominance of white British ancestry and of females, with possible underestimation of clonal diversity. Seropositive AZD1222 recipients at baseline numbered only five or six. Two AZD1222 administrations were followed by greater Spike-specific TCR breadth and depth.

Some clones are missing from TCRdb's copy, which holds only in-frame ones; the method was immunoSEQ multiplex PCR. This table holds 200,000 to 250,000 clones, around 94% found once. This sample comprised peripheral blood, obtained 28 days after the second dose of the MenACWY control vaccine. The receptor was isolated from an adult who received the MenACWY meningococcal vaccine as a control. This chain connects TRBV30 to TRBJ2-5, with TRBD2 matching 7 bases. The CDR3 bases are TGTGCCTGGAGTACTGAGGGGAGGGGGACCCAGTACTTC. This encodes CAWSTEGRGTQYF. The full variable domain, in which reference TRBV30 and TRBJ2-5 provide the parts outside the CDR3, is SQTIHQWPATLVQPVGSPLSLECTVEGTSNPNLYWYRQAAGRGLQLLFYSVGIGQISSEVPQNLSASRPQDRQFILSSKKLLLSDSGFYLCAWSTEGRGTQYFGPGTRLLVL.